Below, 12 T cell receptor beta chains from the same sample are listed, as sequenced in a study of PD-1 blockade in classical Hodgkin lymphoma. This table comes from immunoSEQ multiplex PCR, and its TCRdb copy is limited to in-frame clones, with some not included. Among 99,000 or so clones listed, around 90% were seen once. Indicated time point: cycle 4 day 1 (C4D1), after 6 weeks of nivolumab. Every one of the patients relapsed after autologous stem cell transplantation (brentuximab vedotin exposure was variable). Source: peripheral blood mononuclear cells (PBMCs), taken before the fourth cycle of nivolumab. The receptors here all came from a human donor with classical Hodgkin lymphoma.

The genes are TRBV14 and TRBJ1-3, with D tentatively TRBD1 (5 bases). The CDR3 has 17 amino acids. Looked up from germline, CDR1 is SGHDN and CDR2 is FVKESK. V was clipped by 3 bases and J by 0 bases, with 15 bases between them. The CDR3 DNA sequence: TGTGCCAGCAGCCATGGGCAGGGATCCTTCTCTGGAAACACCATATATTTT. Its protein is CASSHGQGSFSGNTIYF.

In DNA, the CDR3 is TGTGCCAGCAGCCCCCCGGGAGACCCGGCCTACAATGAGCAGTTCTTC. Residues: CASSPPGDPAYNEQFF. The rearrangement links TRBV6-6 to TRBJ2-1, with D possibly TRBD2 on 6 matching bases. The CDR3 sequence is 16 residues long. The germline V gene encodes CDR1 MNHNY and CDR2 SVGAGI (reference sequence). Trimming shortened V by 6 bases and J by 2 bases, and 17 bases separated the two germline ends.

The V call is TRBV5-8, the J call TRBJ1-5; D may be TRBD1 (6 bases). Trimming cost V 6 bases and J 4 bases, with 14 bases left between them. This CDR3 spans 14 amino acids. Germline V gene data show CDR1 as SGHTS and CDR2 as YDEGEE. CDR3 protein: CASNRGQQNQPQHF. The CDR3 DNA follows: TGTGCCAGCAATAGAGGACAGCAAAATCAGCCCCAGCATTTT.

This clone appeared once. V gene TRBV2 combines with J gene TRBJ2-5, with unresolved D. V was cut by 2 bases and J by 6 bases, with 7 bases left in between. Germline CDR1 SNHLY, CDR2 FYNNEI. CDR3 size: 12 residues. Written as DNA, the CDR3 is TGTGCCAGCAGTGAAAAAGACCAGACCCAGTACTTC. Residues: CASSEKDQTQYF.

The chain has TRBV10-3 and TRBJ2-5, with a weak D call TRBD1 (5 bases). The CDR3 covers 13 residues. V lost 0 bases, J lost 6 bases, and 8 bases lay in between. Germline lookup yields CDR1 ENHRY and CDR2 SYGVKD. The CDR3: CAISESTVQTQYF. DNA for the CDR3: TGTGCCATCAGTGAGTCGACAGTACAGACCCAGTACTTC.

The chain couples TRBV5-4 to TRBJ2-7; 10 nucleotides agree with TRBD1. V lost 0 bases, J lost 6 bases, and 0 bases stayed unmatched. The length of the CDR3 is 13 residues. In germline, CDR1 is SGHNT, CDR2 YYREEE (reference sequence). Written as DNA, the CDR3 is TGTGCCAGCAGCTTGGGGACAGGGGGCGAGCAGTACTTC. It codes for CASSLGTGGEQYF.

This rearrangement joins TRBV2 to TRBJ2-5; D is possibly TRBD1 or TRBD2 (5 bases each). V lost 10 bases and J lost 12, with 12 bases in between. Germline assignment: CDR1 SNHLY and CDR2 FYNNEI. The CDR3 has 9 residues. CDR3 protein: CANGLDKYF. The CDR3 DNA reads TGTGCCAACGGACTGGACAAGTACTTC. The full variable domain, in which reference TRBV2 and TRBJ2-5 provide the parts outside the CDR3, is EPEVTQTPSHQVTQMGQEVILRCVPISNHLYFYWYRQILGQKVEFLVSFYNNEISEKSEIFDDQFSVERPDGSNFTLKIRSTKLEDSAMYFCANGLDKYFGPGTRLLVL.

The chain is built from TRBV29-1 and TRBJ2-7, with 7 bases lining up with TRBD1. The germline gives CDR1 SQVTM, CDR2 ANQGSEA. Losses at the gene ends were 6 bases for V and 0 bases for J; bases not matched to a gene: 8. This CDR3 is 14 amino acids long. The CDR3 DNA follows: TGCAGCGTCGCTCAGACAGGGACCTCCTACGAGCAGTACTTC. It encodes CSVAQTGTSYEQYF.

As regards this clone: Other nucleotide sequences from this sample produce the same CDR3. The chain employs TRBV5-6 and TRBJ2-2; unclear D gene. Trimming took 0 bases from V and 0 from J, leaving 6 bases between them. The CDR3 spans 15 residues. The V gene's germline CDR1 is SGHDT and CDR2 YYEEEE. CDR3 residues: CASSLGGTNTGELFF. CDR3 in DNA: TGTGCCAGCAGCTTGGGGGGTACGAACACCGGGGAGCTGTTTTTT.

The V gene is TRBV5-1, the J gene TRBJ2-3, with unresolved D. V lost 5 bases and J 5 bases, leaving 9 bases between the germline ends. Germline V gene sequence: CDR1 SGHRS, CDR2 YFSETQ. The CDR3 sequence is 12 residues long. CDR3 region: CASRGSGDTQYF. CDR3 nucleotides: TGCGCCAGCAGGGGGTCGGGAGATACGCAGTATTTT.

The rearrangement links TRBV5-1 to TRBJ1-1; TRBD1 matches at 7 bases. V was pared by 6 bases and J by 3 bases, with 17 bases of the junction left unmatched. This CDR3 spans 17 amino acids. Germline V gene data show CDR1 as SGHRS and CDR2 as YFSETQ. CDR3 residues: CASTPGVGYRGDTEAFF. CDR3 nucleotides: TGCGCCAGCACCCCCGGGGTAGGCTACAGGGGAGACACTGAAGCTTTCTTT.

Here the CDR3 reads CSWGEQYF. The CDR3 bases are TGCAGTTGGGGGGAGCAGTACTTC. The chain joins TRBV20-1 to TRBJ2-7; D may correspond to TRBD1 or TRBD2 (5 bases each). Trimming stripped 8 bases from V and 7 bases from J, with 6 bases between. The germline gives CDR1 DFQATT, CDR2 SNEGSKA (reference sequence). This CDR3 has 8 residues.